The 9 T cell receptor beta chains below were found in one sample sequenced in a study of CD8+ T cells in alopecia areata (dated by TCRdb to the late 2010s). The library was made by the immunoSEQ multiplex PCR assay. RNA was extracted from all samples and reverse transcribed into cDNA as template for TCR sequencing. TCRdb holds this immuneACCESS table with in-frame rearrangements only. Some clones are missing; in checked studies, unresolved V genes explain under half, and the rest has no known cause. Present in this sample are some 210,000 clones, approximately 67% of which were seen just once. The top ten clones comprise more than 1% of the sample. The sample's treatment or condition, from its label and the paper: oral pan-JAK inhibitor, 5-10 mg twice daily. The sequenced sample was CD4+ T cells sorted from blood, obtained between weeks 44 and 45, from a patient treated with tofacitinib. The receptor set was obtained from a human donor with alopecia areata.

The chain has TRBV6-5 and TRBJ2-2; tentative D call: TRBD1 (6 bases). The CDR3 totals 14 residues. V was cut by 6 bases and J by 6 bases, with 14 bases left in between. Germline CDR1 and CDR2: MNHEY and SVGAGI. The CDR3 sequence is CASREQGVPGELFF. The CDR3 coding sequence is TGTGCCAGCAGAGAACAGGGTGTCCCCGGGGAGCTGTTTTTT.

V gene TRBV7-2 combines with J gene TRBJ1-1; a possible D gene is TRBD1 (5 bases). The germline V gene has CDR1 SGHTA and CDR2 FQGNSA. Trimming stripped 3 bases from V and 4 bases from J, with 9 bases between. This CDR3 region has 13 residues. The CDR3 protein is CASSLRGVTEAFF. In DNA, the CDR3 is TGTGCCAGCAGCTTGCGGGGGGTCACTGAAGCTTTCTTT. The complete variable domain, with remaining parts taken from reference TRBV7-2 and TRBJ1-1, reads GAGVSQSPSNKVTEKGKDVELRCDPISGHTALYWYRQSLGQGLEFLIYFQGNSAPDKSGLPSDRFSAERTGGSVSTLTIQRTQQEDSAVYLCASSLRGVTEAFFGQGTRLTVV.

The V and J genes are TRBV5-6 and TRBJ1-1; D not resolved. CDR1 and CDR2 (germline): SGHDT, YYEEEE. The CDR3 consists of 12 residues. V gave up 1 base and J gave up 4 bases, with 5 bases separating them. The CDR3 DNA follows: TGTGCCAGCAGCTTGCCCTCCACTGAAGCTTTCTTT. The encoded protein is CASSLPSTEAFF. The full variable domain, with the rest looked up from reference TRBV5-6 and TRBJ1-1, is DAGVTQSPTHLIKTRGQQVTLRCSPKSGHDTVSWYQQALGQGPQFIFQYYEEEERQRGNFPDRFSGHQFPNYSSELNVNALLLGDSALYLCASSLPSTEAFFGQGTRLTVV.

This clone came up a few times. V gene TRBV11-2 combines with J gene TRBJ2-2; TRBD2 agrees at 8 bases. The CDR3 contains 15 residues. V lost 5 bases, J lost 1 base, and 3 bases stayed unmatched. Germline CDR1 SGHAT, CDR2 FQNNGV. The CDR3 here is CASSRAGVNTGELFF. In nucleotides, the CDR3 is TGTGCCAGCAGCCGAGCGGGAGTGAACACCGGGGAGCTGTTTTTT.

CDR3: CASRQTGQGEQFF. The CDR3 DNA reads as TGTGCCAGCAGACAAACGGGACAGGGTGAGCAGTTCTTC. The J gene is TRBJ2-1, the V gene TRBV6-5; 9 bases fit TRBD1. V was clipped by 6 bases and J by 9 bases; unmatched bases: 6. The CDR3 covers 13 residues. Germline loops: CDR1 MNHEY, CDR2 SVGAGI.

This chain uses TRBV29-1 with TRBJ1-1; D is unresolved. Germline CDR1 is SQVTM and CDR2 is ANQGSEA. Deletions cut 4 bases from V and 9 bases from J, with 9 bases between. This CDR3 has 10 residues. CDR3 residues: CSVVRGQAFF. The CDR3 DNA follows: TGCAGCGTTGTGAGAGGGCAAGCTTTCTTT.

V and J are TRBV2 and TRBJ2-4, with TRBD1 matching over 8 bases. This CDR3 spans 14 amino acids. In germline, CDR1 is SNHLY, CDR2 FYNNEI. J gave up 12 bases and V 7 bases, and 14 bases lay outside the gene matches. The CDR3 nucleotides read TGTGCCAGCATTCCGGGACAGGCAGTGGCTCGTCAGTACTTC. Protein product: CASIPGQAVARQYF.

This clone is a singleton in its sample. This chain connects TRBV7-2 to TRBJ2-3, with TRBD1 identical over 8 bases. Trimming took 5 bases from V and 3 from J; bases not matched to a gene: 7. The germline gives CDR1 SGHTA, CDR2 FQGNSA. The CDR3 extends over 15 amino acids. The CDR3 nucleotides read TGTGCCAGCAGCCCTAGACAGGGGCGGACAGATACGCAGTATTTT. Residues: CASSPRQGRTDTQYF.

The chain joins TRBV29-1 to TRBJ1-5, with D unclear. Germline V gene data show CDR1 as SQVTM and CDR2 as ANQGSEA. V shed 6 bases and J shed 6 bases, with 18 bases lying between them. The CDR3 sequence is 14 residues long. The CDR3 nucleotides are TGCAGCGTCCGGGCGAGGCAGTTCGGTCAGCCCCAGCATTTT. This codes for CSVRARQFGQPQHF.